Here is one T cell receptor beta chain with its context. What it binds is unknown. This specimen comes from a study of Ad26.COV2.S vaccination and SARS-CoV-2 variants. Notes on the study in general: Overall T cell responses may have been underestimated by the analyses of TCR breadth and depth. Recipients of vaccine and of placebo showed similar breadth of their non-spike TCR repertoires.

TCRdb's copy holds only in-frame clones and misses some; the assay was immunoSEQ multiplex PCR. This sample carries 380,000 or so clones, 70% to 90% of them seen once, and the ten largest clones take approximately 12%. The treatment here: around 19 received Ad26.COV2.S at low or high dose, single or two shots; about five received placebo; per-sample allocation not given. Samples analyzed were those drawn on day 63 after the first vaccine or placebo injection. Ad26 vector vaccine expressed Wuhan-strain SARS-CoV-2 spike. This CDR3 has 20 residues. With V trimmed by 1 base and J by 4 bases, 15 bases remained unmatched. The germline CDR1 and CDR2 sequences are MNHNS and SASEGT.

The V and J genes are TRBV6-1 and TRBJ2-1; 11 bases are a match to TRBD2. The material sequenced was peripheral blood, taken in a trial of Ad26.COV2.S vaccine versus placebo. The sequence came from a person between 18 and 65 years old who received the Ad26.COV2.S COVID-19 vaccine or a placebo. As DNA, the CDR3 is TGTGCCAGCAGTGAAGTGTCGAGGGGACTAGCGGTCCTACCTTACAATGAGCAGTTCTTC. This gives the protein CASSEVSRGLAVLPYNEQFF.